This T cell receptor beta chain was sequenced in a study of identical twins. Notes on the study in general: Insertions were fewer in abundant cord blood beta clonotypes, whereas memory repertoires showed none of this pattern.

In TCRdb, the 5' RACE reads were re-called with MiXCR into one record per CDR3 protein. Found here are a few hundred thousand distinct CDR3 sequences, 9.6% of them singletons; the top ten hold 2.5% to 3.5%. This clonotype was seen only a few times. Its antigen is undetermined. The CDR3 covers 16 residues. Per germline, CDR1 DFQATT and CDR2 SNEGSKA (reference sequence). V was cut by 5 bases and J by 0 bases, with 17 bases left in between. These data also featured in a second study, about yellow fever vaccine responses in identical twins.

The sample comprised PBMCs. The receptor's source is a woman between 18 and 29 years old in good health. This chain connects TRBV20-1 to TRBJ2-1; D is unresolved. CDR3 region: CSAPLVRPNSYNEQFF. CDR3 DNA: TGCAGTGCTCCCTTAGTCAGGCCAAACTCCTACAATGAGCAGTTCTTC.